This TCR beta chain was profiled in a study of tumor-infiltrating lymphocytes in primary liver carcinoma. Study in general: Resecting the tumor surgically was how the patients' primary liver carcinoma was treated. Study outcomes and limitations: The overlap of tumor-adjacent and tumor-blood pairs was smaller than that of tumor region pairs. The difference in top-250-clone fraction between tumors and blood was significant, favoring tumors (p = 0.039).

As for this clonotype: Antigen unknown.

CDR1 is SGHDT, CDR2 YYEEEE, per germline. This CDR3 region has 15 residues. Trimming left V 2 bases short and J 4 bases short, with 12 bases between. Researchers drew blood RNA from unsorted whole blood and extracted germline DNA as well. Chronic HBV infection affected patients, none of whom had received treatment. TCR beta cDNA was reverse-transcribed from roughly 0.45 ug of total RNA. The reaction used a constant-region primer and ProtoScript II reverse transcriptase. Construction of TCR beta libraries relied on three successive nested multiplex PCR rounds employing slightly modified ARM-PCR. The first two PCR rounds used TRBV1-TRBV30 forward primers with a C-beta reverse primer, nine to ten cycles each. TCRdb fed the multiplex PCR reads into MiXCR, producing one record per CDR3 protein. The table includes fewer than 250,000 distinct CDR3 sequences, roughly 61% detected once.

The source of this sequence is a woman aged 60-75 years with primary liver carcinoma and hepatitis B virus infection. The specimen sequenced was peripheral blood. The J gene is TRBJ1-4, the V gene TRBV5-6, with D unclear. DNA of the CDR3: TGTGCCAGCAGCTTTACCCGGAGGTATAATGAAAAACTGTTTTTT. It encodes CASSFTRRYNEKLFF. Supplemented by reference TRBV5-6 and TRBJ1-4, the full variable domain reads DAGVTQSPTHLIKTRGQQVTLRCSPKSGHDTVSWYQQALGQGPQFIFQYYEEEERQRGNFPDRFSGHQFPNYSSELNVNALLLGDSALYLCASSFTRRYNEKLFFGSGTQLSVL.